This T cell receptor (beta chain) was identified in a study of T cell repertoires in cytomegalovirus infection. This clonotype was recorded at least ten times. The CDR3 is 15 amino acids. Trimming stripped 4 bases from V and 2 bases from J, with 15 bases between. Germline values: CDR1 SGHRS, CDR2 YFSETQ. TCRdb re-called the reads with MiXCR, one entry per CDR3 protein. Of about 180,000 distinct CDR3 sequences listed, about an eighth are singletons. The chain joins TRBV5-1 to TRBJ2-5; possible D gene TRBD1, 5 bases. The TCR sequence derives from a human donor in good health (CMV status not recorded). Some clones in this sample may be carry-over from other donors' samples. Sequenced material: PBMCs. CDR3 sequence: CASSGQGGPQETQYF. The CDR3 DNA is TGCGCCAGCAGCGGGCAGGGTGGCCCTCAAGAGACCCAGTACTTC.